The entry that follows covers one TCR beta chain sequence. Germline V gives CDR1 MNHEY, CDR2 SMNVEV (reference sequence). The V gene end was trimmed by 5 bases and the J gene end by 5 bases; junction bases not matched to a gene: 3. The CDR3 is 13 residues long. Sequencing was performed with immunoSEQ multiplex PCR; in TCRdb, only in-frame clones are kept and a portion is missing. The repertoire includes roughly 68,000 clones, about 91% of them detected once, and 1.2% to 1.5% sits in the top ten. This sample is part of a study of T cell changes during pregnancy in multiple sclerosis. V and J are TRBV27 and TRBJ2-1; TRBD2 matches 7 bases. The clonotype originates from a female donor in good health, enrolled as a control in a pregnancy study. The sequencing here drew on peripheral blood, taken in the second trimester of pregnancy. For the CDR3, the DNA is TGTGCCAGCAGTCCGGGACTAAACAATGAGCAGTTCTTC. Translating gives CASSPGLNNEQFF.